Listed below are T cell receptor beta chains from one sample, sequenced in a study of regulatory T cells in long-lasting Graves disease. TCRdb called the multiplex PCR reads again in MiXCR, with one record for every CDR3 protein. The data contain roughly 430,000 distinct CDR3 sequences, around a fifth of them seen just once; the ten biggest clones take up approximately 15%. This sample comprised peripheral blood mononuclear cells (PBMCs), obtained when the disease was refractory, from a patient treated with antithyroid drugs. The receptors come from a female donor with Graves disease. The CDR3 runs from the conserved cysteine through the conserved F or W. The D gene is left open where the match is weak. Clone size, where shown, is once, few, many, or a class for clones that have expanded.

cdr3_nt,cdr3_aa,v_call,j_call,clone_size,d_call
TGTGCCAGCAGCCCCTCCGGGGGCCAATTGAACACTGAAGCTTTCTTT,CASSPSGGQLNTEAFF,TRBV7-3,TRBJ1-1,many,.
TGTGCCAGCAGCAATTACGGTCAGCCCCAGCATTTT,CASSNYGQPQHF,TRBV7-2,TRBJ1-5,many,.
TGTGCCAGCAGTTTAGTAGTATCCTTTTTTTATGAGCAGTTCTTC,CASSLVVSFFYEQFF,TRBV28,TRBJ2-1,.,.
TGCGCCAGCAGCTTACCTTTAGCGGGAGGCCCTCCCGGGGAGCTGTTTTTT,CASSLPLAGGPPGELFF,TRBV5-1,TRBJ2-2,.,TRBD2
TGTGCCACCAGCAGAGATAGGGCCCAGGAGCAGTACTTC,CATSRDRAQEQYF,TRBV15,TRBJ2-7,many,.
TGTGCCAGCAGCTTAGTAGTCCCCGCCTACGAGCAGTACTTC,CASSLVVPAYEQYF,TRBV7-2,TRBJ2-7,.,.
TGTGCCAGCAGCTTGACGGTGCAGACCAATCAGCCCCAGCATTTT,CASSLTVQTNQPQHF,TRBV7-8,TRBJ1-5,many,.
TGTGCCAGCAGTTCACCGGGACAGGGGGCCGGGGAGCTGTTTTTT,CASSSPGQGAGELFF,TRBV27,TRBJ2-2,.,TRBD1
TGCAGCGTTGAAGGACGCAAAGGGACTGAAGCTTTCTTT,CSVEGRKGTEAFF,TRBV29-1,TRBJ1-1,many,.
TGTGCCAGCAGTGGGACTAGCTACGGGAAGCGCACCGGGGAGCTGTTTTTT,CASSGTSYGKRTGELFF,TRBV2,TRBJ2-2,many,TRBD2
TGTGCCAGCAGCCAAGACTTGGGCGGCTACGAGCAGTACTTC,CASSQDLGGYEQYF,TRBV14,TRBJ2-7,many,.
TGTGCCAGCAGTTCCAATTATGGGAACACCGGGGAGCTGTTTTTT,CASSSNYGNTGELFF,TRBV27,TRBJ2-2,many,.
TGTGCCAGCAGGTTGGACAGGGGTAACGGGGAGCTGTTTTTT,CASRLDRGNGELFF,TRBV28,TRBJ2-2,many,TRBD1
TGCAGTGCTAGTAGGTCTAGCGGAACCTACGAGCAGTACTTC,CSASRSSGTYEQYF,TRBV20-1,TRBJ2-7,many,TRBD2
TGTGCCACCGGGTTTGTTTACGAGCAGTACTTC,CATGFVYEQYF,TRBV6-2/TRBV6-3,TRBJ2-7,many,.
TGCGCCAGCAGCTTGAACGGGGGGCAGGCCCTCCACTTT,CASSLNGGQALHF,TRBV5-1,TRBJ1-6,.,.
TGTGCCAGCAGCCGCTACGCTCGACAGGGTAACGAGCAGTACTTC,CASSRYARQGNEQYF,TRBV3-1,TRBJ2-7,.,TRBD1
TGTGCCAGCAGCGTAGACACCCAGTTTTACGAGCAGTACTTC,CASSVDTQFYEQYF,TRBV9,TRBJ2-7,.,.
TGTGCCAGCAGTTACCCTGGGACGCTCAAGATTTCCATCGGGGCGAGGGGCTCCTACGAGCAGTACTTC,CASSYPGTLKISIGARGSYEQYF,TRBV6-2/TRBV6-3,TRBJ2-7,few,.
TGTGCCAGCAGCAACTGGGACACCAAAGAGACCCAGTACTTC,CASSNWDTKETQYF,TRBV28,TRBJ2-5,many,.
TGTGCCAGTAGTATTCAATATCGTACCTTTGATACGCAGTATTTT,CASSIQYRTFDTQYF,TRBV19,TRBJ2-3,.,.
TGTGCCATCAGCGAGCCAGACATGAACACTGAAGCTTTCTTT,CAISEPDMNTEAFF,TRBV10-3,TRBJ1-1,.,.
TGCAGTGCTAGTCTACTAGCGGGAGCCTACGAGCAGTACTTC,CSASLLAGAYEQYF,TRBV20-1,TRBJ2-7,few,TRBD2
TGTGCCAGCAGTTTAGAGTGGAGCAATCAGCCCCAGCATTTT,CASSLEWSNQPQHF,TRBV12-3/TRBV12-4,TRBJ1-5,many,.
TGTGCCACCAGTGATCCGGACAGGGCCTACGAGCAGTACTTC,CATSDPDRAYEQYF,TRBV24-1,TRBJ2-7,many,TRBD1
TGTGCCTGGAGCAGGGGGCGGATCGGGGAGCTGTTTTTT,CAWSRGRIGELFF,TRBV30,TRBJ2-2,.,TRBD1
TGTGCCAGCAGAAAGGGCTCCTACAATGAGCAGTTCTTC,CASRKGSYNEQFF,TRBV28,TRBJ2-1,.,.
TGTGCCAGCAGCTCTCGTAGACTAGCGGGATATGAGCAGTACTTC,CASSSRRLAGYEQYF,TRBV12-3/TRBV12-4,TRBJ2-7,.,TRBD2
TGTGCCACCAAGGTCACAGGGGGCAAGGACGAGCAGTACTTC,CATKVTGGKDEQYF,TRBV28,TRBJ2-7,many,TRBD1
TGTGCCAGTAGTATGCGGTACTCTATACGCGAGCAGTACTTC,CASSMRYSIREQYF,TRBV11-1,TRBJ2-7,few,.
TGCAGTGCTAGAAAACAGCGCGACACCGGGGAGCTGTTTTTT,CSARKQRDTGELFF,TRBV20-1,TRBJ2-2,few,.
TGTGCCTGGGACAGCCTGAACACTGAAGCTTTCTTT,CAWDSLNTEAFF,TRBV30,TRBJ1-1,.,.
TGTGCCAGCAGCATGGCAACTTGGGATACGCAGTATTTT,CASSMATWDTQYF,TRBV27,TRBJ2-3,few,.
TGTGCCAGCAGTTTGTGTAGGAACACCGGGGAGCTGTTTTTT,CASSLCRNTGELFF,TRBV28,TRBJ2-2,many,.
TGTGCCAGCAGCTCTACACTGACGGATCTAGCGGACTCCTACTACGAGCAGTACTTC,CASSSTLTDLADSYYEQYF,TRBV5-6,TRBJ2-7,few,TRBD2
TGCAGTGCTAGAGATTTGGCTCGCCAGGGGGCGCCGGGGTTGGAGGGCTACACCTTC,CSARDLARQGAPGLEGYTF,TRBV20-1,TRBJ1-2,many,TRBD1
TGTGCCAGCAGTGAACTTGACAGGGGCACCGGGGAGCTGTTTTTT,CASSELDRGTGELFF,TRBV25-1,TRBJ2-2,.,TRBD1
TGTGCCAGCAGCTTGGGTAGGGGGGCATCCTACGAGCAGTACTTC,CASSLGRGASYEQYF,TRBV5-8,TRBJ2-7,.,.
TGCGCCAGCAGCCAGGGGGTCGGTGAAAAACTGTTTTTT,CASSQGVGEKLFF,TRBV4-1,TRBJ1-4,few,.
TGTGCCAGCAGTGAAGACAGGGGTCAATGGGAGACCCAGTACTTC,CASSEDRGQWETQYF,TRBV6-1,TRBJ2-5,many,TRBD1
TGTGCCTGGAGTGCTGGACAGATGAACACTGAAGCTTTCTTT,CAWSAGQMNTEAFF,TRBV30,TRBJ1-1,many,.
TGTGCCAGCAGCTTGGAGGCCCCAGGGGAGACCCAGTACTTC,CASSLEAPGETQYF,TRBV5-4,TRBJ2-5,.,.
TGTGCCAGTAGTGCTGGGACCAGCACTGAAGCTTTCTTT,CASSAGTSTEAFF,TRBV19,TRBJ1-1,.,.
TGCGCCAGCAGCTCGCTAGCGGGAGGACAGGAGACCCAGTACTTC,CASSSLAGGQETQYF,TRBV5-1,TRBJ2-5,few,TRBD2
TGTGCCAGCAGTGCCAGGACTAGCGGAGGGACCCAGTACTTC,CASSARTSGGTQYF,TRBV2,TRBJ2-5,.,TRBD2
TGTGCCAGCAGCCAAGGACAGATAGAAGCTTTCTTT,CASSQGQIEAFF,TRBV3-1,TRBJ1-1,many,.
TGTGCCAGCAGCCAAGAATCTGCGGGTTTTAATGGCTACACCTTC,CASSQESAGFNGYTF,TRBV3-1,TRBJ1-2,many,.
TGTGCCAGCGCCGCTCAAGGGGGCGCCGGGATCCGGGAGCTGTTTTTT,CASAAQGGAGIRELFF,TRBV7-9,TRBJ2-2,.,TRBD1
TGTGCCAGCAGCCAAGCGACTAGCGGGAGCTCCTACGAGCAGTACTTC,CASSQATSGSSYEQYF,TRBV4-1,TRBJ2-7,.,TRBD2
TGTGCCAGCTCAGACCAACTAGGATACAATGAGCAGTTCTTC,CASSDQLGYNEQFF,TRBV18,TRBJ2-1,.,.
TGCGCCAGCAGCCTTGGGACAGGGCATCAGCCCCAGCATTTT,CASSLGTGHQPQHF,TRBV5-1,TRBJ1-5,.,TRBD1
TGTGCCAGCAGTTCCACCGGGACAGGGGATGAAAAACTGTTTTTT,CASSSTGTGDEKLFF,TRBV28,TRBJ1-4,once,TRBD1
TGTGCCAGCAGGCGTACCGGGACAGGAGGAAACACCATATATTTT,CASRRTGTGGNTIYF,TRBV12-3/TRBV12-4,TRBJ1-3,many,TRBD1